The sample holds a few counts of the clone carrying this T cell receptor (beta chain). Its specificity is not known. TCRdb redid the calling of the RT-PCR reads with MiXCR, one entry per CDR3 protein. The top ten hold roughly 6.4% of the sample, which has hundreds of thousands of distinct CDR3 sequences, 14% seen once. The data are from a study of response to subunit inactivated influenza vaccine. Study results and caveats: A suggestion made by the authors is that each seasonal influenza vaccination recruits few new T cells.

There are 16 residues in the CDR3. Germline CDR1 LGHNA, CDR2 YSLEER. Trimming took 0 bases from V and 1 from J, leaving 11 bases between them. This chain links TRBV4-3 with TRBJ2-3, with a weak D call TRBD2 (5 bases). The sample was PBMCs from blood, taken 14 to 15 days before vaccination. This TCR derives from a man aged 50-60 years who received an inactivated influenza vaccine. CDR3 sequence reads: CASSQDQADGTDTQYF. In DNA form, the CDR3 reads TGCGCCAGCAGCCAAGACCAAGCGGACGGCACAGATACGCAGTATTTT.